Given below is one TCR beta chain in context. The target antigen is unknown. As the template, RNA transcripts were used to amplify TCR beta CDR3 regions. RT-PCR with HTBI primers came first, then second-round multiplex PCR. Each CDR3 protein is one row after TCRdb ran MiXCR on the multiplex PCR reads. The sample yields about 550,000 distinct CDR3 sequences, approximately 37% seen once. This record belongs to a study of Graves' ophthalmopathy and Graves' hyperthyroidism. General observations from the study: Sensitivity reached just under 90% and specificity approximately 81% for a 13-signature model separating ophthalmopathy from stable hyperthyroidism. Most clonotypes expanded in thyroid above 0.001 frequency were present in blood too.

The V end lost 1 base, the J end lost 8 bases, and 17 bases lay between the germline ends. The CDR3 runs to 15 residues. The germline gives CDR1 SGHTA, CDR2 FQGNSA. This receptor was taken from an adult man with Graves' hyperthyroidism. This chain links TRBV7-2 with TRBJ1-1, with D maybe TRBD1 (6 bases). The sequencing input was peripheral blood or thyroid tissue (not recorded which). CDR3 sequence: CASSLEGGTILEAFF. The CDR3 DNA sequence: TGTGCCAGCAGCTTAGAGGGTGGGACAATCCTAGAAGCTTTCTTT.